This TCR beta chain stems from a study of shared clonotypes between healthy human individuals. Whole-study results and caveats: Sharing across four donors was highest in naive CD4 (around 5%) and lowest in memory CD8 (0.4%). Compared with memory subsets, naive subsets generally had larger estimated richness.

Profiling relied on immunoSEQ multiplex PCR, and the TCRdb table lists in-frame clones only, not all of them. Of around 1,900,000 clones in the sample, around 95% were seen once. CD45RO-negative CD8 cells positively selected for CCR7 made up the naive population, which excluded terminally differentiated effector memory CD45RA+ cells. Points on this clone: What it binds is not known.

Input material: naive CD8+ T cells from PBMCs. This TCR came from a man aged 18 to 29 in good health. Some clones in this sample may be carry-over from other donors' samples.

The CDR3 region is CASSVIGTGIHEQYF. CDR3 nucleotides: TGTGCCAGCAGCGTAATCGGGACAGGGATCCACGAGCAGTACTTC. V gene TRBV9 combines with J gene TRBJ2-7, with TRBD1 matching over 9 bases. Germline values: CDR1 SGDLS, CDR2 YYNGEE. The V segment lost 1 base and the J segment 5 bases; nucleotides outside the gene matches: 7. The CDR3 is 15 amino acids.